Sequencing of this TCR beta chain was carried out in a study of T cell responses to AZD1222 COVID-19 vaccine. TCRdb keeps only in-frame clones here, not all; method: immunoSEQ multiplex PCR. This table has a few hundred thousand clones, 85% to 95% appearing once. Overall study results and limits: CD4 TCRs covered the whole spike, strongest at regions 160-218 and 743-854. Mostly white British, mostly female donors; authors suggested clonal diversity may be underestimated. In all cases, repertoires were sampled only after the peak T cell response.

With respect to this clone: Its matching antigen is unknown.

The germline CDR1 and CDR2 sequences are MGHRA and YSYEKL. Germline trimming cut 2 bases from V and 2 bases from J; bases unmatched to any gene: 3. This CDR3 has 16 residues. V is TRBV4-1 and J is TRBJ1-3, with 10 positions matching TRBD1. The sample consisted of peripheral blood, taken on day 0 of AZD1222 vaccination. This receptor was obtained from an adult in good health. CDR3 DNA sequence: TGCGCCAGCAGCCAACCCGGGACAGGGGCTGGAAACACCATATATTTT. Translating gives CASSQPGTGAGNTIYF.